These 10 T cell receptor beta chains were sequenced from one sample in a study of OX40 agonist ivuxolimab in advanced cancers. Data came from immunoSEQ multiplex PCR; TCRdb stores just in-frame clones and leaves some out. Among about 69,000 clones, nearly 90% were seen once, and the ten largest hold 8% to 11%. The source material was CD4+ or CD8+ T cells sorted from blood, sampled in a trial of the OX40 agonist ivuxolimab. These receptors were taken from an adult with an advanced solid tumor such as melanoma, head and neck, liver or kidney cancer.

The chain uses TRBV5-8 and TRBJ2-3; possible D gene TRBD1, 5 bases. The germline gives CDR1 SGHTS, CDR2 YDEGEE. CDR3 size: 16 residues. Trimming pared 0 bases from V and 4 bases from J, leaving 15 bases between. In nucleotides, the CDR3 is TGTGCCAGCAGCTTGGCGTCTAGGGGATCCCCAGATACGCAGTATTTT. Protein product: CASSLASRGSPDTQYF.

This clone has a single count. The V gene is TRBV29-1, the J gene TRBJ1-2; no definite D call. This CDR3 is 13 amino acids long. The V gene lost 3 bases and the J gene lost 7 bases, with 15 bases spanning the gap. Germline lookup yields CDR1 SQVTM and CDR2 ANQGSEA. CDR3 in amino acids: CSVDRFGGLGYTF. CDR3 DNA sequence: TGCAGCGTTGACAGGTTTGGAGGCCTTGGCTACACCTTC.

The chain carries TRBV5-1 and TRBJ2-1, with 13 bases fitting TRBD2. V gave up 0 bases and J gave up 2 bases; unmatched junction bases: 2. Per germline, CDR1 SGHRS and CDR2 YFSETQ. The CDR3 runs 17 residues. CDR3 region: CASSLGLAGGAYNEQFF. The CDR3 nucleotides read TGCGCCAGCAGCTTGGGACTAGCGGGAGGAGCCTACAATGAGCAGTTCTTC.

The V and J genes are TRBV6-6 and TRBJ1-2; 7 nucleotides agree with TRBD1. This CDR3 is 13 amino acids long. J gave up 4 bases and V 5 bases, and 4 bases lay outside the gene matches. Germline lookup yields CDR1 MNHNY and CDR2 SVGAGI (reference sequence). CDR3 bases: TGTGCCAGCAGTACAGGGGTTGGCTATGGCTACACCTTC. It encodes CASSTGVGYGYTF.

V gene TRBV7-2 combines with J gene TRBJ2-5; D is possibly TRBD1 (6 bases). The CDR3 loop spans 14 amino acids. From germline, CDR1 is SGHTA and CDR2 FQGNSA. V was cut by 4 bases and J by 6 bases, with 15 bases left in between. CDR3 region: CASSWGHQVQTQYF. CDR3 nucleotide sequence: TGTGCCAGCAGCTGGGGACACCAAGTGCAGACCCAGTACTTC.

The chain employs TRBV11-2 and TRBJ1-1, with D uncertain. CDR3 length equals 14 residues. The V and J ends lost 3 bases and 1 base respectively, with 9 bases between them. Germline CDR1 reads SGHAT; CDR2 reads FQNNGV. Here the CDR3 reads CASSFGQANTEAFF. The DNA of the CDR3 is TGTGCCAGCAGCTTCGGGCAGGCGAACACTGAAGCTTTCTTT.

The chain uses TRBV7-9 and TRBJ2-7, with 13 bases aligning to TRBD2. From germline, CDR1 is SEHNR and CDR2 FQNEAQ (reference sequence). The CDR3 runs 15 residues. V shed 5 bases and J 2 bases; nucleotides not matched to a gene: 3. The CDR3 protein is CASSPLAGGPYEQYF. CDR3 bases: TGTGCCAGCAGCCCACTAGCGGGAGGGCCCTACGAGCAGTACTTC.

The chain is built from TRBV19 and TRBJ2-1; 7 bases line up with TRBD2. Losses at the gene ends were 7 bases for V and 7 bases for J; bases not matched to a gene: 13. Germline CDR1 LNHDA, CDR2 SQIVND (reference sequence). The CDR3 runs 15 residues. CDR3: CASTLTRGRENEQFF. In nucleotides, the CDR3 is TGTGCCAGTACACTAACACGGGGGAGGGAGAATGAGCAGTTCTTC.

This clone was recorded a few times. The chain couples TRBV28 to TRBJ1-5; D ambiguous. CDR1 MDHEN and CDR2 SYDVKM come from the germline V gene. The CDR3 has 12 amino acids. The V end lost 4 bases, the J end lost 7 bases, and 8 bases lay between the germline ends. The CDR3 loop is CASSWPGQPQHF. DNA of the CDR3: TGTGCCAGCAGTTGGCCGGGCCAGCCCCAGCATTTT.

The chain is built from TRBV2 and TRBJ2-1, with 8 bases fitting TRBD1. With V trimmed by 7 bases and J by 6 bases, 8 bases remained unmatched. This CDR3 region has 14 residues. Germline CDR1 SNHLY, CDR2 FYNNEI. Written as DNA, the CDR3 is TGTGCCAGCACTAAGGACAGGGTCCCCAATGAGCAGTTCTTC. Its translation is CASTKDRVPNEQFF.